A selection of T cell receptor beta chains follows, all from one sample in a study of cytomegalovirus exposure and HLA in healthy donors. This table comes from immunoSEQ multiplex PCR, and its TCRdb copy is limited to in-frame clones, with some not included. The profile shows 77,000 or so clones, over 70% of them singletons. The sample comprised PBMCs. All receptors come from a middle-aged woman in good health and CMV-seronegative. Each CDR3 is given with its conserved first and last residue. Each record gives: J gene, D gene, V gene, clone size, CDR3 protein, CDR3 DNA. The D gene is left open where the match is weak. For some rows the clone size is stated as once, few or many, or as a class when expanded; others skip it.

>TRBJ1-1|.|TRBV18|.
CASSPDYTAFF
TGTGCCAGCTCACCGGACTATACAGCTTTCTTT
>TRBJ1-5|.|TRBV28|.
CATRTVLSNQPQHF
TGTGCCACCCGGACAGTGCTTAGCAATCAGCCCCAGCATTTT
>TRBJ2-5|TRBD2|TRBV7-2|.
CASSSTSGRSGETQYF
TGTGCCAGCAGCTCTACTAGCGGGAGGAGTGGAGAGACCCAGTACTTC
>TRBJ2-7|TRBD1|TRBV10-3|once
CAISPDREGSDEQYF
TGTGCCATCAGTCCGGACAGGGAAGGATCCGACGAGCAGTACTTC
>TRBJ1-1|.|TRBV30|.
CAWSVSSSSYSRDTEAFF
TGTGCCTGGAGTGTATCCTCCTCCTCCTATTCGAGGGACACTGAAGCTTTCTTT
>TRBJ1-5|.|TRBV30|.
CALTIGGANQPQHF
TGTGCCTTGACGATCGGGGGGGCAAATCAGCCCCAGCATTTT
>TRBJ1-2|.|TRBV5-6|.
CASRVDKNYGYTF
TGTGCCAGCCGAGTCGACAAAAACTATGGCTACACCTTC
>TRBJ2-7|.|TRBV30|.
CAWSVGRSYEQYF
TGTGCCTGGAGTGTTGGCAGAAGTTACGAGCAGTACTTC
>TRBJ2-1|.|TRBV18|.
CASSPPRFPDNEQFF
TGTGCCAGCTCACCACCGCGGTTTCCTGACAATGAGCAGTTCTTC
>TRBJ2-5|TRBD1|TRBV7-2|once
CASSLGNRGETQYF
TGTGCCAGCAGCTTAGGGAACAGGGGTGAGACCCAGTACTTC
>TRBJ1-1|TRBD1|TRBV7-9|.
CASSFGTENTEAFF
TGTGCCAGCAGCTTTGGGACAGAGAACACTGAAGCTTTCTTT
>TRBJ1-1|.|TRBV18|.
CASSPGDLYTEAFF
TGTGCCAGCTCCCCGGGGGATTTGTACACTGAAGCTTTCTTT
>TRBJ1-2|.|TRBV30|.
CAWTSGSYGYTF
TGTGCCTGGACATCTGGTAGCTATGGCTACACCTTC
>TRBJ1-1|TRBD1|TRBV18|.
CASSRGQGHTEAFF
TGTGCCAGCTCACGGGGACAGGGACACACTGAAGCTTTCTTT
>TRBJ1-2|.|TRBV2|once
CASSGSGIPYGYTF
TGTGCCAGCAGTGGGTCGGGGATCCCCTATGGCTACACCTTC
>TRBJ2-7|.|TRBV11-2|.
CASSATRSGYEQYF
TGTGCCAGCAGCGCCACCCGAAGCGGCTACGAGCAGTACTTC
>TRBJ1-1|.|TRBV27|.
CASSSQGNGFEAFF
TGTGCCAGCAGTTCTCAGGGGAATGGCTTTGAAGCTTTCTTT
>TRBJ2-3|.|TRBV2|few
CASRTTRVRDTQYF
TGTGCCAGCAGGACCACTAGGGTCCGGGATACGCAGTATTTT
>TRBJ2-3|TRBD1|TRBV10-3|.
CAISGGQGLTDTQYF
TGTGCCATCAGTGGAGGACAGGGACTCACAGATACGCAGTATTTT
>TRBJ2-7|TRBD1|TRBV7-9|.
CASSYRDRAYEQYF
TGTGCCAGCAGCTACCGGGACAGGGCCTACGAGCAGTACTTC
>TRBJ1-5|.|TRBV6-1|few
CASRGLLYSNQPQHF
TGTGCCAGCAGGGGACTGCTTTATAGCAATCAGCCCCAGCATTTT
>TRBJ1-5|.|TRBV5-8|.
CASSLAMGGGSWNQPQHF
TGTGCCAGCAGCTTGGCCATGGGGGGGGGAAGTTGGAATCAGCCCCAGCATTTT
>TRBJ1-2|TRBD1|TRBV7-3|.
CASSTPGGGGYTF
TGTGCCAGCAGTACGCCAGGGGGCGGCGGCTACACCTTC
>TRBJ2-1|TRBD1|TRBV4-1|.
CASSQAGRGYEFF
TGCGCCAGCAGCCAAGCGGGCAGGGGGTATGAGTTCTTC
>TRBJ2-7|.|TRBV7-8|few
CASSLGQPSYEQYF
TGTGCCAGCAGCTTGGGGCAGCCCTCCTACGAGCAGTACTTC
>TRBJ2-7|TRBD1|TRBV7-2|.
CASSLVDRVSYEQYF
TGTGCCAGCAGCTTAGTCGACAGGGTTTCCTACGAGCAGTACTTC
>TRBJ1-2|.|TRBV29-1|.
CSYTPGDNYGYTF
TGCAGCTATACCCCCGGGGATAACTATGGCTACACCTTC
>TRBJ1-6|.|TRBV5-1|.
CASSLGQQDNSPLHF
TGCGCCAGCAGCTTGGGCCAACAAGATAATTCACCCCTCCACTTT
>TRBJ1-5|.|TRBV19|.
CASSIGRHSNQPQHF
TGTGCCAGTAGTATAGGAAGACATAGCAATCAGCCCCAGCATTTT
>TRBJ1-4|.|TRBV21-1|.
CASSTLWDRGSEKLFF
TGTGCCAGCAGCACCCTATGGGACAGGGGAAGTGAAAAACTGTTTTTT
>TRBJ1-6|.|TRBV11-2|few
CASSLLREGNSPLHF
TGTGCCAGCAGCTTACTCAGGGAGGGTAATTCACCCCTCCACTTT
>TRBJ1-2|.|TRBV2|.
CASQQLNYGYTF
TGTGCCAGCCAACAACTAAACTATGGCTACACCTTC
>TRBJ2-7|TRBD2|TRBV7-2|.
CASSLALAGGQDF
TGTGCCAGCAGCTTAGCGCTAGCGGGGGGACAGGACTTC
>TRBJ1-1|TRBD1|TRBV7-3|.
CASSPRGDRGIAFF
TGTGCCAGCAGCCCCAGGGGGGACAGGGGTATCGCTTTCTTT
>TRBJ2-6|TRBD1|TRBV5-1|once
CASSPADRAISGANVLTF
TGCGCCAGCAGCCCGGCGGACAGGGCAATTTCTGGGGCCAACGTCCTGACTTTC
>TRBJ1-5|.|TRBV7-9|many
CASSLDRRRQGSNQPQHF
TGTGCCAGCAGCTTAGATCGGCGACGGCAGGGTAGCAATCAGCCCCAGCATTTT
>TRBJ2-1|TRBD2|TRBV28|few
CASSPLAGGYNEQFF
TGTGCCAGCAGTCCCCTGGCGGGAGGGTACAATGAGCAGTTCTTC
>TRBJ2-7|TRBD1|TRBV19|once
CASSKDRATWEQYF
TGTGCCAGTAGTAAGGACAGGGCGACGTGGGAGCAGTACTTC
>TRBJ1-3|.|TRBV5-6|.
CASRGGSPHGNTIYF
TGTGCCAGTAGGGGGGGAAGCCCCCATGGAAACACCATATATTTT
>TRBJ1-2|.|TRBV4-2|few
CASSRGEGTSDPSGYTF
TGTGCCAGCAGCCGTGGAGAGGGTACGTCTGACCCCTCCGGCTACACCTTC
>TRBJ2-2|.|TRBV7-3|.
CASSLQGNTGELFF
TGTGCCAGCAGCTTACAGGGGAACACCGGGGAGCTGTTTTTT
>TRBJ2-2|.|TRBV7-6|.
CASSFGRTANTGELFF
TGTGCCAGCAGCTTTGGGCGGACAGCGAACACCGGGGAGCTGTTTTTT
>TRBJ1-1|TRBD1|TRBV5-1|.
CASSLRQGRDAEAFF
TGCGCCAGCAGCTTAAGACAGGGAAGAGACGCTGAAGCTTTCTTT
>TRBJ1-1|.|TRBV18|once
CASSPPYRNTEAFF
TGTGCCAGCTCACCACCGTACAGGAACACTGAAGCTTTCTTT
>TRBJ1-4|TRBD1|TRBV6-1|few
CASSPDRGANEKLFF
TGTGCCAGCAGCCCCGACAGGGGTGCTAATGAAAAACTGTTTTTT
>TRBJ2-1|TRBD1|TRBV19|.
CASSDRGNEQFF
TGTGCCAGTTCCGACAGGGGCAATGAGCAGTTCTTC
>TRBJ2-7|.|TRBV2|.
CASSETTVGQYF
TGTGCCAGCAGTGAAACAACCGTTGGGCAGTACTTC
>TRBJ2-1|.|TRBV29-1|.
CSVDPYNEQFF
TGCAGCGTTGACCCTTACAATGAGCAGTTCTTC
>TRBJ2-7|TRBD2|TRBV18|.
CASSPPIGGKYEQYF
TGTGCCAGCTCACCACCGATCGGGGGGAAATACGAGCAGTACTTC
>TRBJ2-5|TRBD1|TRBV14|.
CASSQPTGGRETQYF
TGTGCCAGCAGCCAACCAACAGGGGGGCGGGAGACCCAGTACTTC
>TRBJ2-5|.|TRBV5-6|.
CASSLKGGGEETQYF
TGTGCCAGCAGCTTGAAAGGGGGCGGGGAAGAGACCCAGTACTTC
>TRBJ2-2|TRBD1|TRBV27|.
CASSLSLITGGDTGELFF
TGTGCCAGCAGTTTATCCCTAATAACAGGGGGCGACACCGGGGAGCTGTTTTTT
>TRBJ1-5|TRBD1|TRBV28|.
CASSLGTGYGQPQHF
TGTGCCAGCAGTCTCGGGACAGGGTATGGGCAGCCCCAGCATTTT